This T cell receptor beta chain was sequenced for a study of blood T cell repertoires in COVID-19. Profiling relied on immunoSEQ multiplex PCR, and the TCRdb table lists in-frame clones only, not all of them. The table includes roughly 50,000 clones, over 70% detected once. There are a few counts of this clone. Looked up from germline, CDR1 is MNHEY and CDR2 is SVGAGI. There are 14 residues in the CDR3. Trimming pared 6 bases from V and 2 bases from J, leaving 13 bases between. The source of this sequence is a man aged 65 to 85 with acute or convalescent COVID-19. The rearrangement uses TRBV6-5 and TRBJ1-2; a weak D match, TRBD1 (5 bases). Sequenced sample: peripheral blood. The CDR3 protein is CASSGGIMNYGYTF. CDR3 coding DNA: TGTGCCAGCAGCGGGGGTATAATGAACTATGGCTACACCTTC.